Following are 23 T cell receptor beta chains from one sample sequenced in a study of blood T cell repertoires in COVID-19. Sequenced by immunoSEQ multiplex PCR; TCRdb stores in-frame clones only, minus some. The sample includes 25,000 to 30,000 clones, approximately 84% seen only once; the top ten take more than 9.5%. The sample taken for sequencing was peripheral blood. Every receptor here comes from a man aged 80 or over with active COVID-19.

The J gene is TRBJ2-7, the V gene TRBV9; 9 positions match TRBD2. Germline V gives CDR1 SGDLS, CDR2 YYNGEE. The CDR3 runs 13 residues. V was pared by 8 bases and J by 0 bases, with 3 bases of the junction left unmatched. The DNA for the CDR3 is TGTGCCAGTTCTAGCGGGGACTCCTACGAGCAGTACTTC. It translates to CASSSGDSYEQYF.

This rearrangement joins TRBV10-3 to TRBJ2-2, with D possibly matching TRBD2 (5 bases). The CDR3 has 12 amino acids. Germline assignment: CDR1 ENHRY and CDR2 SYGVKD. Trimming removed 9 bases from V and 8 bases from J, with 13 bases in between. In DNA, the CDR3 is TGTGCCATTCGACCCTCGGGGGGGGAGCTGTTTTTT. Its translation is CAIRPSGGELFF.

The sample holds one count of this clone. The genes are TRBV6-5 and TRBJ1-1, with no clear D. Germline-derived CDR1 and CDR2 are MNHEY and SVGAGI. With 7 bases removed from V and 4 bases from J, the gap between germline ends came to 16 bases. The CDR3 extends over 14 amino acids. The CDR3: CASNSGGFVTEAFF. The CDR3 nucleotides read TGTGCCAGCAACTCGGGTGGTTTTGTCACTGAAGCTTTCTTT.

The V call is TRBV5-1, the J call TRBJ2-2; 7 bases are shared with TRBD1. The CDR3 extends over 15 amino acids. Germline values: CDR1 SGHRS, CDR2 YFSETQ. The ends lost 2 bases at V and 0 bases at J; junction bases unmatched: 1. The CDR3 DNA reads as TGCGCCAGCAGCTTTGGGACAGCGAACACCGGGGAGCTGTTTTTT. Translated: CASSFGTANTGELFF.

The rearrangement links TRBV30 to TRBJ2-2; a possible D gene is TRBD2 (6 bases). The CDR3 consists of 14 residues. Trimming pared 3 bases from V and 5 bases from J, leaving 13 bases between. Germline CDR1 and CDR2: GTSNPN and SVGIG (reference sequence). DNA for the CDR3: TGTGCCTGGAGGCGCGGGGCGGGGACCGGGGAGCTGTTTTTT. Translation: CAWRRGAGTGELFF.

V is TRBV6-5 and J is TRBJ2-2, with 9 positions matching TRBD1. J lost 7 bases, V lost 6 bases, and 9 bases had no gene match. CDR3 length equals 15 residues. Germline CDR1 and CDR2: MNHEY and SVGAGI. The CDR3 DNA is TGTGCCAGCAGCGCCGGGACAGGGTTCGGCGGGGAGCTGTTTTTT. Encoded protein: CASSAGTGFGGELFF.

The chain links TRBV2 to TRBJ1-2, with 7 bases matching TRBD1. CDR3 length: 14 amino acids. Germline CDR1 is SNHLY and CDR2 is FYNNEI. V lost 3 bases, J lost 6 bases, and 7 bases stayed unmatched. CDR3 DNA: TGTGCCAGCAGTGACCCCCGACAGGGCCATGGCTACACCTTC. The encoded protein is CASSDPRQGHGYTF.

The V call is TRBV7-2, the J call TRBJ2-7, with 7 bases aligning to TRBD1. The CDR3 spans 16 residues. Looked up from germline, CDR1 is SGHTA and CDR2 is FQGNSA. V trimming: 5 bases; J trimming: 5 bases; junction bases outside the gene matches: 15. CDR3 region: CASSHRTYRGYNEQYF. CDR3 nucleotides: TGTGCCAGCAGCCATAGGACCTACAGGGGTTACAACGAGCAGTACTTC.

The chain carries TRBV3-1 (or the pseudogene TRBV3-2) and TRBJ1-1, with D tentatively TRBD1 (6 bases). This CDR3 spans 15 amino acids. Trimming stripped 0 bases from V and 9 bases from J, with 17 bases between. Germline-derived CDR1 and CDR2 are LGHDT and YNNKEL (reference sequence). The CDR3 nucleotides are TGTGCCAGCAGCCAAGATGGGGGCCTATCGACAAAAGCTTTCTTT. Translation: CASSQDGGLSTKAFF.

The chain combines TRBV6-6 with TRBJ1-2; unclear D gene. This CDR3 comprises 14 residues. The V and J ends lost 6 bases and 5 bases respectively, with 16 bases between them. CDR1 and CDR2 (germline): MNHNY, SVGAGI (reference sequence). The CDR3 loop reads CASRAPDTPYGYTF. The CDR3 nucleotides are TGTGCCAGCAGGGCACCAGATACCCCTTATGGCTACACCTTC.

Here the CDR3 DNA reads TGTGCCACCAGTCCGACAGGGGTTGACCAGCCCCAGCATTTT. Its protein product is CATSPTGVDQPQHF. The chain couples TRBV15 to TRBJ1-5, with TRBD1 matching over 8 bases. V dropped 6 bases and J dropped 7; count of bases not matched to a gene: 8. Germline V gives CDR1 LNHNV, CDR2 YYDKDF (reference sequence). This CDR3 region has 14 residues. The full variable domain, with the rest looked up from reference TRBV15 and TRBJ1-5, is DAMVIQNPRYQVTQFGKPVTLSCSQTLNHNVMYWYQQKSSQAPKLLFHYYDKDFNNEADTPDNFQSRRPNTSFCFLDIRSPGLGDTAMYLCATSPTGVDQPQHFGDGTRLSIL.

This chain connects TRBV5-1 to TRBJ2-5, with 8 nucleotides matching TRBD1. V dropped 0 bases and J dropped 4; count of bases not matched to a gene: 11. Germline V gives CDR1 SGHRS, CDR2 YFSETQ. CDR3 length: 17 amino acids. The CDR3 loop reads CASSLAGQGAPRETQYF. The DNA for the CDR3 is TGCGCCAGCAGCTTGGCAGGTCAGGGGGCGCCGCGAGAGACCCAGTACTTC.

The chain employs TRBV3-1 (or the pseudogene TRBV3-2) and TRBJ2-3; D is ambiguous. The CDR3 consists of 16 residues. Trimming pared 0 bases from V and 1 base from J, leaving 11 bases between. CDR1 and CDR2 (germline): LGHDT, YNNKEL (reference sequence). CDR3 sequence: CASSQDFTYRTDTQYF. CDR3 nucleotide sequence: TGTGCCAGCAGCCAAGATTTCACATACCGCACAGATACGCAGTATTTT.

The chain is built from TRBV2 and TRBJ1-4, with D uncertain. CDR3 size: 13 residues. Trimming took off 6 bases at V and 8 bases at J, with 13 bases between the two ends. Looked up from germline, CDR1 is SNHLY and CDR2 is FYNNEI. CDR3 sequence reads: CASSRIKEEKLFF. The CDR3 DNA is TGTGCCAGCAGCCGGATCAAGGAGGAAAAACTGTTTTTT.

J is TRBJ2-7 and V is TRBV15, with 7 bases lining up with TRBD1. J was trimmed by 4 bases and V by 0 bases; bases with no gene match: 3. In germline, CDR1 is LNHNV, CDR2 YYDKDF (reference sequence). The length of the CDR3 is 14 residues. This chain's CDR3 is CATSREPTGYEQYF. CDR3 in DNA: TGTGCCACCAGCAGAGAGCCGACAGGGTACGAGCAGTACTTC.

V is TRBV4-1 and J is TRBJ2-2; a possible D gene is TRBD1 (5 bases). V lost 1 base, J lost 6 bases, and 15 bases lay in between. Germline CDR1 MGHRA, CDR2 YSYEKL. The CDR3 spans 16 residues. For the CDR3, the DNA is TGCGCCAGCAGCCAAGCAGGGATACGGAAAGCCGGGGAGCTGTTTTTT. This translates into CASSQAGIRKAGELFF.

CDR3 nucleotide sequence: TGTGCCAGCAGCCCCGCCGGACAGGGGTACACAGATACGCAGTATTTT. Encoded protein: CASSPAGQGYTDTQYF. This sequence joins TRBV11-2 and TRBJ2-3; 9 bases match TRBD1. This CDR3 region has 16 residues. CDR1 and CDR2 from the germline V gene are SGHAT and FQNNGV. The V gene end was trimmed by 5 bases and the J gene end by 2 bases; junction bases not matched to a gene: 8.

The rearrangement joins TRBV5-1 to TRBJ1-2; 10 bases map to TRBD1. V shed 3 bases, J shed 8 bases, and the junction held 7 bases outside the gene matches. Germline V gene lookup returns CDR1 SGHRS and CDR2 YFSETQ. This CDR3 is 14 amino acids long. CDR3 DNA sequence: TGCGCCAGCAGCTCGAGTGGGACAGGGGTCGGCTACACCTTC. This encodes CASSSSGTGVGYTF.

This clone was detected once. The chain carries TRBV20-1 and TRBJ2-3, with TRBD2 matching 8 bases. The trim removed 3 bases at V and 2 bases at J, leaving 7 bases unmatched. There are 15 residues in the CDR3. Looked up from germline, CDR1 is DFQATT and CDR2 is SNEGSKA (reference sequence). The DNA of the CDR3 is TGCAGTGCTAGTTTACCTAGCGGGTTCACAGATACGCAGTATTTT. This codes for CSASLPSGFTDTQYF.

The gene calls are TRBV2 and TRBJ1-2; weak D call: TRBD1 (5 bases). Germline V gene data show CDR1 as SNHLY and CDR2 as FYNNEI. The CDR3 runs 13 residues. Trimming removed 3 bases from V and 8 bases from J, with 13 bases in between. The CDR3 loop is CASSDGGSGGYTF. The DNA of the CDR3 is TGTGCCAGCAGTGACGGGGGGTCTGGGGGCTACACCTTC.

The chain carries TRBV10-3 and TRBJ1-4, with D maybe TRBD1 (5 bases). Germline-derived CDR1 and CDR2 are ENHRY and SYGVKD. V lost 4 bases and J lost 4, with 10 bases in between. There are 14 residues in the CDR3. CDR3 nucleotide sequence: TGTGCCATCAGTGCGTGGGACTTTAATGAAAAACTGTTTTTT. Protein product: CAISAWDFNEKLFF.

V is TRBV12-3 or TRBV12-4 and J is TRBJ2-7; D ambiguous. V was pared by 5 bases and J by 4 bases, with 9 bases between. The CDR3 runs to 12 residues. CDR3 protein: CASSPRPYEQYF. CDR3 coding DNA: TGTGCCAGCAGTCCCAGGCCTTACGAGCAGTACTTC.

The chain joins TRBV6-5 to TRBJ1-1; tentatively, D is TRBD1 (6 bases). Trimming left V 2 bases short and J 4 bases short, with 11 bases between. The CDR3 spans 14 residues. CDR1 and CDR2 from the germline V gene are MNHEY and SVGAGI. CDR3: CASSYGGGFTEAFF. CDR3 sequence (DNA): TGTGCCAGCAGTTACGGTGGGGGCTTCACTGAAGCTTTCTTT.